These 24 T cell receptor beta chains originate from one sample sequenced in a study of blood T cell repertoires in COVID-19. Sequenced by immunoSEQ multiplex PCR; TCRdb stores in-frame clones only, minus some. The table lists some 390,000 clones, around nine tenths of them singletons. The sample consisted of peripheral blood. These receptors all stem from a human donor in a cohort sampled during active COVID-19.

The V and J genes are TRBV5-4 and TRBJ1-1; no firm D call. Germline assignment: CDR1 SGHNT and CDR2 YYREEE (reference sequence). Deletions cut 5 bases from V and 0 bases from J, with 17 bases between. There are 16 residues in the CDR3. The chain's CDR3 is CASSFVTRFMNTEAFF. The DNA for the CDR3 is TGTGCCAGCAGTTTTGTAACGCGGTTTATGAACACTGAAGCTTTCTTT.

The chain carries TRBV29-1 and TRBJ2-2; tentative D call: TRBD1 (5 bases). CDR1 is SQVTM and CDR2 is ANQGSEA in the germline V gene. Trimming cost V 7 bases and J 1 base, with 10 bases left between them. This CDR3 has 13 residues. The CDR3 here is CSGLTVNTGELFF. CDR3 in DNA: TGCAGCGGGCTGACAGTGAACACCGGGGAGCTGTTTTTT.

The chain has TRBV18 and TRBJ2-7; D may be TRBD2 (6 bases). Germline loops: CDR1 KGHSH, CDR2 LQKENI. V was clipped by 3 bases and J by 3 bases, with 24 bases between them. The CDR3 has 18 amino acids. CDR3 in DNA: TGTGCCAGCTCACCTCTAGGGGTGCTTACCTCGGGGGACTACGAGCAGTACTTC. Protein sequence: CASSPLGVLTSGDYEQYF. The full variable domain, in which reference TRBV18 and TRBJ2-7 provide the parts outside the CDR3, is NAGVMQNPRHLVRRRGQEARLRCSPMKGHSHVYWYRQLPEEGLKFMVYLQKENIIDESGMPKERFSAEFPKEGPSILRIQQVVRGDSAAYFCASSPLGVLTSGDYEQYFGPGTRLTVT.

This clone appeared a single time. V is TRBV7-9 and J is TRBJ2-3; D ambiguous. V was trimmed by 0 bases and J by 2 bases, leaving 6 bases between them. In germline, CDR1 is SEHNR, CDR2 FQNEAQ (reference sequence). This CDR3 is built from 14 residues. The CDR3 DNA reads TGTGCCAGCAGCTTAGCGGCAAACACAGATACGCAGTATTTT. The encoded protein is CASSLAANTDTQYF.

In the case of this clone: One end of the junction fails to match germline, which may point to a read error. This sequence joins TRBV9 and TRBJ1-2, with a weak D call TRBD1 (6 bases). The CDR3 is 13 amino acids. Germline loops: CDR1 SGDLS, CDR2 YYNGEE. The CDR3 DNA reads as TGTGCCAGCAGCCAGCACAGGGCCCGCTCCCGGGGCTTC. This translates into CASSQHRARSRGF.

The CDR3 region has the DNA TGCGCCAGCAGGCGGGGGGAAGAGACCCAGTACTTC. It yields the protein CASRRGEETQYF. The chain is built from TRBV10-2 and TRBJ2-5; 8 bases agree with TRBD2. Looked up from germline, CDR1 is WSHSY and CDR2 is SAAADI. The CDR3 is 12 amino acids. The ends lost 6 bases at V and 3 bases at J; junction bases unmatched: 0.

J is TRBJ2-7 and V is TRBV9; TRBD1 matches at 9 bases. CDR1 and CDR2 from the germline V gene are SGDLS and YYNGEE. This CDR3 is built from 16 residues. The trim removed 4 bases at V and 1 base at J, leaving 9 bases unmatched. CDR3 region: CASSPTPGQGSYEQYF. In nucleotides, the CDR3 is TGTGCCAGCAGCCCGACGCCGGGACAGGGTTCCTACGAGCAGTACTTC.

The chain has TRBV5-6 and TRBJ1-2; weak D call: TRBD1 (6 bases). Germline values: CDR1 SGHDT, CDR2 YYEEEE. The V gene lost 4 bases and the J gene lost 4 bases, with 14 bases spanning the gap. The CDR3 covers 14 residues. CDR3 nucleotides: TGTGCCAGCAGCCAACAGGGCTGGGGCTATGGCTACACCTTC. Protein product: CASSQQGWGYGYTF.

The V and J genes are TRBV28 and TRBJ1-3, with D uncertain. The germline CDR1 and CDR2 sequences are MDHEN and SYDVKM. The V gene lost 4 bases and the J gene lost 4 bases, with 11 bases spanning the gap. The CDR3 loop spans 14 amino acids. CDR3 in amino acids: CASSSGGSGNTIYF. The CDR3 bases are TGTGCCAGCAGTTCCGGAGGTTCCGGAAACACCATATATTTT.

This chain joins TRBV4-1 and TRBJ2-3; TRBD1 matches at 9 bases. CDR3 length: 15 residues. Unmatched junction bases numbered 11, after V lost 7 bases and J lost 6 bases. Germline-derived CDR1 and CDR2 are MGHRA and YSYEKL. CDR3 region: CASTEEDRGGDTQYF. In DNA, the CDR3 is TGCGCCAGCACCGAGGAAGACAGGGGGGGGGATACGCAGTATTTT.

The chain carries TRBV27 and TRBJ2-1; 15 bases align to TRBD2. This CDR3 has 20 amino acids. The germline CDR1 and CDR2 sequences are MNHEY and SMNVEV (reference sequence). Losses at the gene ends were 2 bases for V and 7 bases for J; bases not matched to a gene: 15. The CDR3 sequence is CASSLVPGLAGGPSENEQFF. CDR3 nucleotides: TGTGCCAGCAGTTTAGTCCCCGGACTAGCGGGAGGGCCCTCTGAAAATGAGCAGTTCTTC.

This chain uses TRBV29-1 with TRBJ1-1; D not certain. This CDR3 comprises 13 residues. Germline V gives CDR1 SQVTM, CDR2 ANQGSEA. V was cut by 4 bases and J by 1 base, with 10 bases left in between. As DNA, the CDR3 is TGCAGCGTTGCTAACAGCCGGAACACTGAAGCTTTCTTT. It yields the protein CSVANSRNTEAFF.

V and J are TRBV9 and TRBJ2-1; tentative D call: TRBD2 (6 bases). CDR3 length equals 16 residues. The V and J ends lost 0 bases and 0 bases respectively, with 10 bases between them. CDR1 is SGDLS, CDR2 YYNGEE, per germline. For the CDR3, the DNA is TGTGCCAGCAGCGTAGGGTTGACTAGCTCCTACAATGAGCAGTTCTTC. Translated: CASSVGLTSSYNEQFF. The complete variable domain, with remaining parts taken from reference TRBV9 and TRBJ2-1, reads DSGVTQTPKHLITATGQRVTLRCSPRSGDLSVYWYQQSLDQGLQFLIQYYNGEERAKGNILERFSAQQFPDLHSELNLSSLELGDSALYFCASSVGLTSSYNEQFFGPGTRLTVL.

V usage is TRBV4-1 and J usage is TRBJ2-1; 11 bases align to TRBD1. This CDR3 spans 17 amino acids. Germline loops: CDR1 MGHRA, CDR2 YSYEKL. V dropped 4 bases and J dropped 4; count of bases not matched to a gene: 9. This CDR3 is CASSLTPGQGVYNEQFF. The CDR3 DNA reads TGCGCCAGCAGCCTTACCCCGGGACAGGGGGTATACAATGAGCAGTTCTTC.

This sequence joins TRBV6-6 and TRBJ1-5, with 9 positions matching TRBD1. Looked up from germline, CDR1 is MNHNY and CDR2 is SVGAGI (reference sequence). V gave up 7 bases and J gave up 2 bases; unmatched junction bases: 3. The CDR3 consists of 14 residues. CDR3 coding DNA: TGTGCCAGCACCTGGGACAGGGGCAATCAGCCCCAGCATTTT. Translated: CASTWDRGNQPQHF.

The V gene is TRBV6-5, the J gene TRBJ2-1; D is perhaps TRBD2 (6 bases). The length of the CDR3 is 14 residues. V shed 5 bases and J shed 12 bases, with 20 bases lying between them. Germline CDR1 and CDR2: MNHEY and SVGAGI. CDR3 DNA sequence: TGTGCCAGCAGTCCCGGGGGTCCAATGAGTGGGCAGTTCTTC. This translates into CASSPGGPMSGQFF.

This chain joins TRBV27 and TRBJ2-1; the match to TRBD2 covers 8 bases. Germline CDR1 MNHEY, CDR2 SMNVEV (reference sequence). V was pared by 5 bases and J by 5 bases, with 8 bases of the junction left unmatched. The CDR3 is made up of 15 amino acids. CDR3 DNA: TGTGCCAGCAGTGCCCGGGGGGGCCGAAACAATGAGCAGTTCTTC. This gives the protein CASSARGGRNNEQFF.

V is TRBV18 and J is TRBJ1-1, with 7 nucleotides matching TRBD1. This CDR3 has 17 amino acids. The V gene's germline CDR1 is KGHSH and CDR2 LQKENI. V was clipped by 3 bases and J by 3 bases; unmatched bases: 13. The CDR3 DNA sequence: TGTGCCAGCTCACCTCGTTCCAGCGGCCAGGGGGACACTGAAGCTTTCTTT. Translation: CASSPRSSGQGDTEAFF.

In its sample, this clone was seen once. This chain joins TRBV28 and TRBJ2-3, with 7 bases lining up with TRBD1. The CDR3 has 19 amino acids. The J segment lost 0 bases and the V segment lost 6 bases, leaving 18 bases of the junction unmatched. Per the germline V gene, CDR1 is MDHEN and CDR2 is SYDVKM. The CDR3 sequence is CASSTPGQTPQRSTDTQYF. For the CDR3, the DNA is TGTGCCAGCAGCACTCCGGGACAGACGCCCCAGCGCAGCACAGATACGCAGTATTTT.

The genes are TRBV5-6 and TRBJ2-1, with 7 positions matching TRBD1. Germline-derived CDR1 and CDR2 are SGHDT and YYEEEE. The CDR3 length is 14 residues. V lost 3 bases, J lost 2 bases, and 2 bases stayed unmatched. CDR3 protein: CASSYRGPYNEQFF. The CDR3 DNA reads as TGTGCCAGCAGCTACAGGGGCCCCTACAATGAGCAGTTCTTC. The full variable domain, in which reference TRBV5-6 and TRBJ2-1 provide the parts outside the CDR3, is DAGVTQSPTHLIKTRGQQVTLRCSPKSGHDTVSWYQQALGQGPQFIFQYYEEEERQRGNFPDRFSGHQFPNYSSELNVNALLLGDSALYLCASSYRGPYNEQFFGPGTRLTVL.

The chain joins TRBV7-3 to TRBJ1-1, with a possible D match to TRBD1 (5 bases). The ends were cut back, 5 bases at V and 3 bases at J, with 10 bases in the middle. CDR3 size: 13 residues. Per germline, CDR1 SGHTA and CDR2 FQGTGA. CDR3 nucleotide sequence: TGTGCCAGCAGCGTCAGGGTTGACACTGAAGCTTTCTTT. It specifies CASSVRVDTEAFF.

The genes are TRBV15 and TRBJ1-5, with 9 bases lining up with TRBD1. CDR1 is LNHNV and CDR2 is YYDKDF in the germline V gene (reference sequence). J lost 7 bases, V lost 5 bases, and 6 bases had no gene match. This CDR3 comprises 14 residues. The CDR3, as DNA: TGTGCCACCAGCCGGGACAGGGCAGAGCAGCCCCAGCATTTT. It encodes CATSRDRAEQPQHF.

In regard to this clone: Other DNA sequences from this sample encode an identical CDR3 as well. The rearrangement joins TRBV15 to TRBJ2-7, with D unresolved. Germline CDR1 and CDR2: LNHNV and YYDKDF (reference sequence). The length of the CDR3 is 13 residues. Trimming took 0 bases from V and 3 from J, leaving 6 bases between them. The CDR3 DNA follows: TGTGCCACCAGCAGAGATAGTGGCTACGAGCAGTACTTC. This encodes CATSRDSGYEQYF. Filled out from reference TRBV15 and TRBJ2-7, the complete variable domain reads DAMVIQNPRYQVTQFGKPVTLSCSQTLNHNVMYWYQQKSSQAPKLLFHYYDKDFNNEADTPDNFQSRRPNTSFCFLDIRSPGLGDTAMYLCATSRDSGYEQYFGPGTRLTVT.

The CDR3 region is CASSEAPRVRVRGELFF. The CDR3 bases are TGTGCCAGCAGTGAAGCGCCCCGGGTACGGGTCCGAGGGGAGCTGTTTTTT. The chain couples TRBV6-1 to TRBJ2-2, with unresolved D. Between the trimmed V and J ends, which lost 0 bases and 8 bases, there was a span of 19 bases. The CDR3 sequence is 17 residues long. The germline V gene encodes CDR1 MNHNS and CDR2 SASEGT.